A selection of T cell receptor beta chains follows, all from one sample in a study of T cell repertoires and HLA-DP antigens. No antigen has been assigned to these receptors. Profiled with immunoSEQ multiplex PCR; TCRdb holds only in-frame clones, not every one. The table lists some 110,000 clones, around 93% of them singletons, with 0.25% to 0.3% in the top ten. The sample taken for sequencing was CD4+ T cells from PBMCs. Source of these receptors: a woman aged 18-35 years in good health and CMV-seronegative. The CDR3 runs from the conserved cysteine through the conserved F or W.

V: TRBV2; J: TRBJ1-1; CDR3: CASSPRREAFF
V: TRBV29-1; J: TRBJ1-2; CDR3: CSVDYGSANYGYTF
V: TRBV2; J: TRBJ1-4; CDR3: CASRADRVGTEKLFF
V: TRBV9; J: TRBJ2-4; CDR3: CASSVEPFLAKNIQYF
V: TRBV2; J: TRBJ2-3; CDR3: CASRGLAGVLTDTQYF
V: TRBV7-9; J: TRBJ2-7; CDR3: CASSSAGQSSYEQYF
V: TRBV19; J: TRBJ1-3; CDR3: CASKAFSGNTIYF
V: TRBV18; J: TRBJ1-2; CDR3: CASSPDNNYGYTF
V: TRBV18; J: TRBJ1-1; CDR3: CASSTQKNTEAFF
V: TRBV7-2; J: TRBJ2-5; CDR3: CASSLALAGEETQYF
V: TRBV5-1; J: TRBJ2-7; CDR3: CASSPDLGVREQYF
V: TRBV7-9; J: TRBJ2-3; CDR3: CASSLGRPEGTDTQYF
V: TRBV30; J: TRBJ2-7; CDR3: CAWSVGGNSYEQYF
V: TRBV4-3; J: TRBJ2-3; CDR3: CASSQDRSGGADTQYF
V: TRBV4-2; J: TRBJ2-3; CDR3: CASSQLTDTQYF
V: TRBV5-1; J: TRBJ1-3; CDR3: CASSLAVGRTSEGGNTIYF
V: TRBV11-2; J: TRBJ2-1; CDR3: CASSPRSSRNEQFF
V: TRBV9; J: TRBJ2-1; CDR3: CASSSRTSGDEQFF
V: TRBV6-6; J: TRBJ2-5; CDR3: CASSYGGSGETQYF
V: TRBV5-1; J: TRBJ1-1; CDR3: CASSGRQGPGAFF
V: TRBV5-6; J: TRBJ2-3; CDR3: CASSLGAITDTQYF
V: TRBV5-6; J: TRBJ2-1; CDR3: CASSLYWGYNSYNEQFF